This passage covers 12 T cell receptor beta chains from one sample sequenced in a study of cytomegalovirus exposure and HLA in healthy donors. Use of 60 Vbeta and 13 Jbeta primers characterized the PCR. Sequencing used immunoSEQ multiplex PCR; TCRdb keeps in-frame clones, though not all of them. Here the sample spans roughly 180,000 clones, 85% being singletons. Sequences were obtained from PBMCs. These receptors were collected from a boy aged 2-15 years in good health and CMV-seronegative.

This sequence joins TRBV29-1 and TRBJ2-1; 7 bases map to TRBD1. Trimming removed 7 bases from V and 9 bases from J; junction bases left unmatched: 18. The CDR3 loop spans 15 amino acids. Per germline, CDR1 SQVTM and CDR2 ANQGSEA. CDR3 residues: CSAEGQPYELGEQFF. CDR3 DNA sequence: TGCAGCGCAGAGGGACAGCCCTACGAGCTAGGTGAGCAGTTCTTC.

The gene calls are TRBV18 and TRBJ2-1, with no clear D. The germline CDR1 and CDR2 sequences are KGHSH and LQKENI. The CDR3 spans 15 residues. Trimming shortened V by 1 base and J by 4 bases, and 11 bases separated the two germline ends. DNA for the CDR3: TGTGCCAGCTCACCACTGGCAGACTCTTACAATGAGCAGTTCTTC. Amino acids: CASSPLADSYNEQFF.

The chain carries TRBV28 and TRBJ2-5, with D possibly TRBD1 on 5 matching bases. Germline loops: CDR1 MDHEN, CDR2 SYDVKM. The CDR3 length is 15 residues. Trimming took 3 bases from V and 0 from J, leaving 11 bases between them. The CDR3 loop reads CASSFWQGYQETQYF. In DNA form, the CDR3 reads TGTGCCAGCAGTTTTTGGCAGGGTTACCAAGAGACCCAGTACTTC.

Here the CDR3 reads CASSLVRGSGDEQFF. CDR3 in DNA: TGCGCCAGCAGCTTGGTTCGGGGATCCGGCGATGAGCAGTTCTTC. The chain has TRBV5-1 and TRBJ2-1, with D maybe TRBD2 (5 bases). The CDR3 runs to 15 residues. V lost 0 bases and J lost 8, with 15 bases in between. CDR1 and CDR2 from the germline V gene are SGHRS and YFSETQ.

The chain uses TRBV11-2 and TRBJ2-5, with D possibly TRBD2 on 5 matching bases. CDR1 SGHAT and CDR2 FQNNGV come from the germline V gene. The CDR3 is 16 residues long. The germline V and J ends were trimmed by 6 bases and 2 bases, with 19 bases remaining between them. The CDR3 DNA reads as TGTGCCAGCAGACATCCTGGTCGGGGATTACAAGAGACCCAGTACTTC. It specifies CASRHPGRGLQETQYF.

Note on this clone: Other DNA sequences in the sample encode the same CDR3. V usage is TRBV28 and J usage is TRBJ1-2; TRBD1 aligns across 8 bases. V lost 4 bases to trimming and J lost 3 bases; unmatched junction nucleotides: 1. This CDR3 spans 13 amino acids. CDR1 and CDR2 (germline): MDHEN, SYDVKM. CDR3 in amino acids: CASSSTGDYGYTF. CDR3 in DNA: TGTGCCAGCAGTTCGACAGGGGACTATGGCTACACCTTC.

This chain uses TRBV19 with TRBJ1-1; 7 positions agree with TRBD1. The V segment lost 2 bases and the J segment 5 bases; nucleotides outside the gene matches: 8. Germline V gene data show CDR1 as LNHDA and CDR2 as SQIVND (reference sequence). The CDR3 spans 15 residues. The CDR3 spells CASSIRGSRGTEAFF. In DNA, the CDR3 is TGTGCCAGTAGTATACGGGGATCCAGGGGGACTGAAGCTTTCTTT.

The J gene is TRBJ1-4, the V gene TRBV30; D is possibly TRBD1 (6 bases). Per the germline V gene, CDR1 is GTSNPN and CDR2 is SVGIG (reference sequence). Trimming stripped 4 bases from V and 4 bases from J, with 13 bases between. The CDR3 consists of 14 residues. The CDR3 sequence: CAWTVGRGNEKLFF. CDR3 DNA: TGTGCCTGGACCGTAGGCAGGGGTAATGAAAAACTGTTTTTT.

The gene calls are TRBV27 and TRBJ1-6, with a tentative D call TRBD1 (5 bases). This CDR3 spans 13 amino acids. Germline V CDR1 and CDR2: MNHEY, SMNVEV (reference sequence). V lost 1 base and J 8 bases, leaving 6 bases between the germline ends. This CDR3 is CASSLWGDSPLHF. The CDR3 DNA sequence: TGTGCCAGCAGTTTATGGGGCGATTCACCCCTCCACTTT.

The CDR3 protein is CASSLSNYGYTF. CDR3 sequence (DNA): TGTGCCAGCAGCTTAAGCAACTATGGCTACACCTTC. This chain joins TRBV7-9 and TRBJ1-2, with no clear D. The CDR3 has 12 amino acids. With 2 bases removed from V and 2 bases from J, the gap between germline ends came to 3 bases. Germline CDR1 reads SEHNR; CDR2 reads FQNEAQ (reference sequence).

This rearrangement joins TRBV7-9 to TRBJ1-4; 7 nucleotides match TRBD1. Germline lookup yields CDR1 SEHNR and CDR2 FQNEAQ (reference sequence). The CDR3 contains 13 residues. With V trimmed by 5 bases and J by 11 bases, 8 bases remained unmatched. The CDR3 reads CASSANVRGKLFF. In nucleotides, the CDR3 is TGTGCCAGCAGCGCAAACGTCAGGGGGAAACTGTTTTTT.

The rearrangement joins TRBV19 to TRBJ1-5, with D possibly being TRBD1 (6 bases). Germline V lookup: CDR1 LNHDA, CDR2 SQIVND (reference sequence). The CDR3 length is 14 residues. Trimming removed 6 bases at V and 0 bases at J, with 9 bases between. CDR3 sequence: CASSPQGSNQPQHF. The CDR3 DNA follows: TGTGCCAGTAGCCCACAGGGTAGCAATCAGCCCCAGCATTTT.